The 29 T cell receptor beta chains listed next were all sequenced from one sample in a study of a mutant IDH1 vaccine in newly diagnosed glioma. Sequenced by immunoSEQ multiplex PCR; TCRdb stores in-frame clones only, minus some. The sample records over 50,000 clones, about 80% being singletons. Documented time point: week 47, end of study. Vaccination comprised doses that each held 300 ug of mutant IDH1 20-mer peptide, plus topical imiquimod. Antigens of these TCRs are unknown. The sample here was PBMCs, taken from a glioma patient whose treatment included an IDH1 peptide vaccine. These receptors originate from a woman aged 40 to 55 with glioma. Some clones in this sample may be carry-over from other donors' samples.

The chain recombines TRBV9 with TRBJ2-3; D might be TRBD2 (5 bases). CDR1 SGDLS and CDR2 YYNGEE come from the germline V gene. The CDR3 sequence is 10 residues long. V was clipped by 8 bases and J by 6 bases, with 7 bases between them. CDR3 loop: CASGGDTQYF. DNA of the CDR3: TGTGCCAGTGGCGGGGATACGCAGTATTTT.

The chain is built from TRBV5-1 and TRBJ2-2; 7 nucleotides align to TRBD2. The J segment lost 6 bases and the V segment lost 4 bases, leaving 12 bases of the junction unmatched. This CDR3 is 16 amino acids long. Germline values: CDR1 SGHRS, CDR2 YFSETQ. The CDR3 protein is CASSPQGAGVSGELFF. The CDR3 nucleotides read TGCGCCAGCAGCCCACAAGGGGCGGGAGTTTCCGGGGAGCTGTTTTTT. Supplemented by reference TRBV5-1 and TRBJ2-2, the full variable domain reads KAGVTQTPRYLIKTRGQQVTLSCSPISGHRSVSWYQQTPGQGLQFLFEYFSETQRNKGNFPGRFSGRQFSNSRSEMNVSTLELGDSALYLCASSPQGAGVSGELFFGEGSRLTVL.

This sequence joins TRBV9 and TRBJ2-3, with TRBD2 identical over 7 bases. Germline V gene sequence: CDR1 SGDLS, CDR2 YYNGEE. The CDR3 covers 17 residues. V trimming: 2 bases; J trimming: 0 bases; junction bases outside the gene matches: 9. The CDR3 DNA reads as TGTGCCAGCAGCGTGCCGAGGACTAGTGCTAGCACAGATACGCAGTATTTT. As protein: CASSVPRTSASTDTQYF.

The V call is TRBV6-1, the J call TRBJ1-2, with D unresolved. Trimming removed 1 base from V and 3 bases from J, with 12 bases in between. The CDR3 totals 15 residues. Germline CDR1 and CDR2: MNHNS and SASEGT. CDR3 loop: CASSEVRGGDYGYTF. The DNA for the CDR3 is TGTGCCAGCAGTGAAGTTCGAGGCGGGGACTATGGCTACACCTTC.

The chain recombines TRBV6-1 with TRBJ2-3, with 9 bases lining up with TRBD1. Germline CDR1 and CDR2: MNHNS and SASEGT. This CDR3 comprises 15 residues. Trimming took 1 base from V and 4 from J; bases not matched to a gene: 3. The CDR3 loop reads CASSEEGQGADTQYF. The CDR3 DNA follows: TGTGCCAGCAGTGAAGAGGGACAGGGCGCAGATACGCAGTATTTT.

The chain couples TRBV5-4 to TRBJ1-4, with 7 bases lining up with TRBD1. CDR3 length equals 15 residues. Germline trimming cut 3 bases from V and 5 bases from J; bases unmatched to any gene: 7. The germline gives CDR1 SGHNT, CDR2 YYREEE (reference sequence). The CDR3 DNA reads TGTGCCAGCAGCTCGCAACAGGGGATAAATGAAAAACTGTTTTTT. It translates to CASSSQQGINEKLFF.

The chain couples TRBV25-1 to TRBJ2-1; TRBD1 matches at 7 bases. Per germline, CDR1 MGHDK and CDR2 SYGVNS. The CDR3 extends over 16 amino acids. The V and J ends lost 4 bases and 10 bases, in that order; junction bases with no gene match: 16. The CDR3 here is CASSVSGTVQGIEQFF. The CDR3 DNA follows: TGTGCCAGCAGTGTCTCCGGGACAGTCCAGGGGATCGAGCAGTTCTTC.

The chain uses TRBV28 and TRBJ2-5; 7 positions match TRBD1. This CDR3 contains 12 residues. V lost 6 bases to trimming and J lost 3 bases; unmatched junction nucleotides: 1. Looked up from germline, CDR1 is MDHEN and CDR2 is SYDVKM. CDR3 bases: TGTGCCAGCAGGGGACAGAAAGAGACCCAGTACTTC. Its translation is CASRGQKETQYF.

The chain couples TRBV6-5 to TRBJ2-7; no definite D call. The CDR3 has 14 residues. The V end was cut by 4 bases, the J end by 5 bases, with 15 bases between. Germline lookup yields CDR1 MNHEY and CDR2 SVGAGI. DNA of the CDR3: TGTGCCAGCAGTTCCGCCCCTGGAGAGAACGAGCAGTACTTC. As protein: CASSSAPGENEQYF.

This sequence joins TRBV25-1 and TRBJ1-2, with 8 bases lining up with TRBD1. The length of the CDR3 is 14 residues. Trimming cost V 4 bases and J 4 bases; bases outside gene matches: 5. Per the germline V gene, CDR1 is MGHDK and CDR2 is SYGVNS. The CDR3 sequence: CASSGTDRAYGYTF. The CDR3 DNA follows: TGTGCCAGCAGTGGCACGGACAGGGCCTATGGCTACACCTTC.

This clone was recorded a few times. The J gene is TRBJ1-5, the V gene TRBV6-1, with a weak D call TRBD1 (5 bases). The CDR3 consists of 14 residues. The germline CDR1 and CDR2 sequences are MNHNS and SASEGT. V lost 6 bases to trimming and J lost 4 bases, with 13 bases between them. Here the CDR3 DNA reads TGTGCCAGCAGCACGGGACGGTCAAATCAGCCCCAGCATTTT. Protein product: CASSTGRSNQPQHF.

This clone was detected only a few times. The chain is built from TRBV6-1 and TRBJ1-1; TRBD1 might be the D (6 bases). The CDR3 is made up of 13 amino acids. Trimming took 6 bases from V and 1 from J, leaving 9 bases between them. Per germline, CDR1 MNHNS and CDR2 SASEGT. The chain's CDR3 is CASRGGGNTEAFF. The CDR3 nucleotides read TGTGCCAGCAGGGGGGGCGGGAACACTGAAGCTTTCTTT.

The chain joins TRBV27 to TRBJ1-4; unclear D gene. The CDR3 length is 14 residues. V lost 3 bases and J lost 3, with 8 bases in between. CDR1 and CDR2 from the germline V gene are MNHEY and SMNVEV (reference sequence). The CDR3 DNA reads TGTGCCAGCAGTTTTTGGGGTCCTAATGAAAAACTGTTTTTT. Translation gives CASSFWGPNEKLFF.

The chain combines TRBV30 with TRBJ2-3; possibly TRBD2 for D (5 bases). Germline CDR1 and CDR2: GTSNPN and SVGIG (reference sequence). V was trimmed by 0 bases and J by 6 bases, leaving 10 bases between them. The CDR3 sequence is 13 residues long. The CDR3 DNA sequence: TGTGCCTGGAGTGTACTAGATTTGGATACGCAGTATTTT. Translating gives CAWSVLDLDTQYF.

The J gene is TRBJ2-5, the V gene TRBV7-9; TRBD1 matches 8 bases. The V segment lost 5 bases and the J segment 5 bases; nucleotides outside the gene matches: 7. Germline CDR1 and CDR2: SEHNR and FQNEAQ (reference sequence). The CDR3 consists of 14 residues. The CDR3 bases are TGTGCCAGCAGCACGGACAGGGAAGGGGAGACCCAGTACTTC. This encodes CASSTDREGETQYF.

V usage is TRBV18 and J usage is TRBJ2-7; TRBD2 is a possible D gene (5 bases). V lost 4 bases and J lost 7, with 14 bases in between. This CDR3 has 13 residues. CDR1 and CDR2 from the germline V gene are KGHSH and LQKENI. The DNA for the CDR3 is TGTGCCAGCTCACAAAGTAGCGTTGGGGAGCAGTACTTC. Its protein product is CASSQSSVGEQYF.

The chain has TRBV10-3 and TRBJ1-3; D might be TRBD1 (6 bases). The V gene's germline CDR1 is ENHRY and CDR2 SYGVKD. The CDR3 covers 16 residues. The V end lost 1 base, the J end lost 5 bases, and 15 bases lay between the germline ends. Here the CDR3 reads CAISEFGQPQRNTIYF. The CDR3 coding sequence is TGTGCCATCAGTGAGTTCGGACAGCCCCAAAGAAACACCATATATTTT.

The CDR3 bases are TGTGCCAGCAGCTCCTATTACACCGGGGAGCTGTTTTTT. This sequence encodes CASSSYYTGELFF. This chain links TRBV7-6 with TRBJ2-2; D is ambiguous. Germline CDR1 is SGHVS and CDR2 is FNYEAQ. Trimming removed 4 bases at V and 3 bases at J, with 6 bases between. The CDR3 length is 13 residues.

V gene TRBV2 combines with J gene TRBJ1-5; D remains unclear. Trimming pared 2 bases from V and 7 bases from J, leaving 9 bases between. The CDR3 contains 13 residues. The germline gives CDR1 SNHLY, CDR2 FYNNEI. CDR3: CASSESGLQPQHF. As DNA, the CDR3 is TGTGCCAGCAGTGAATCGGGGTTGCAGCCCCAGCATTTT.

The chain is built from TRBV11-2 and TRBJ2-3; possibly TRBD2 for D (5 bases). The V end was cut by 2 bases, the J end by 0 bases, with 12 bases between. The CDR3 extends over 16 amino acids. Germline CDR1 is SGHAT and CDR2 is FQNNGV. CDR3 sequence reads: CASSLTVRVSTDTQYF. DNA for the CDR3: TGTGCCAGCAGCTTAACGGTGAGGGTCAGCACAGATACGCAGTATTTT.

The rearrangement joins TRBV30 to TRBJ2-7; 11 nucleotides match TRBD2. Losses at the gene ends were 3 bases for V and 7 bases for J; bases not matched to a gene: 8. The length of the CDR3 is 14 residues. Germline CDR1 is GTSNPN and CDR2 is SVGIG (reference sequence). In DNA, the CDR3 is TGTGCCTGGAGATTAGCGGGGGGGCCCGGTGAGCAGTACTTC. Protein: CAWRLAGGPGEQYF.

The gene calls are TRBV5-1 and TRBJ2-7, with D perhaps TRBD1 (6 bases). The CDR3 contains 12 residues. Looked up from germline, CDR1 is SGHRS and CDR2 is YFSETQ. V dropped 2 bases and J dropped 5 bases, with 8 bases sitting between them. The CDR3 DNA reads as TGCGCCAGCAGCTTTAACAGGGACGAGCAGTACTTC. Amino acid sequence: CASSFNRDEQYF. Combining the CDR3 with reference TRBV5-1 and TRBJ2-7 gives the whole variable domain KAGVTQTPRYLIKTRGQQVTLSCSPISGHRSVSWYQQTPGQGLQFLFEYFSETQRNKGNFPGRFSGRQFSNSRSEMNVSTLELGDSALYLCASSFNRDEQYFGPGTRLTVT.

This clone was recorded once. This chain joins TRBV5-4 and TRBJ1-1, with TRBD1 as a possible D gene (5 bases). Deletions cut 0 bases from V and 6 bases from J, with 12 bases between. The length of the CDR3 is 14 residues. Germline CDR1 is SGHNT and CDR2 is YYREEE (reference sequence). The CDR3 is CASSLDGGVAEAFF. The CDR3 region has the DNA TGTGCCAGCAGCTTGGATGGAGGGGTCGCTGAAGCTTTCTTT. Full variable domain (missing parts from reference TRBV5-4 and TRBJ1-1): ETGVTQSPTHLIKTRGQQVTLRCSSQSGHNTVSWYQQALGQGPQFIFQYYREEENGRGNFPPRFSGLQFPNYSSELNVNALELDDSALYLCASSLDGGVAEAFFGQGTRLTVV.

This clone was counted only a few times. The V and J genes are TRBV7-2 and TRBJ2-1; possibly TRBD1 for D (6 bases). The germline V gene encodes CDR1 SGHTA and CDR2 FQGNSA. Trimming cost V 4 bases and J 3 bases, with 7 bases left between them. The CDR3 covers 13 residues. CDR3 residues: CASSSDSYNEQFF. The DNA of the CDR3 is TGTGCCAGCAGCTCGGACAGCTACAATGAGCAGTTCTTC.

CDR3 region: CASSLRQGSYGYTF. The CDR3 nucleotides read TGTGCCAGCAGCTTGAGGCAGGGTTCCTATGGCTACACCTTC. The chain employs TRBV7-2 and TRBJ1-2; perhaps TRBD1 as D (5 bases). The CDR3 has 14 amino acids. Trimming removed 3 bases from V and 4 bases from J, with 12 bases in between. Germline V CDR1 and CDR2: SGHTA, FQGNSA.

V and J are TRBV6-1 and TRBJ1-5; D not resolved. V lost 4 bases, J lost 3 bases, and 10 bases lay in between. CDR3 length: 14 amino acids. Germline V gene data show CDR1 as MNHNS and CDR2 as SASEGT. This CDR3 is CASSVRQPNQPQHF. CDR3 nucleotides: TGTGCCAGCAGTGTGCGTCAACCCAATCAGCCCCAGCATTTT.

The chain has TRBV23-1 and TRBJ1-2, with D unclear. TRBV23-1 falls under the ORF class, with uncertain function. This CDR3 is 13 amino acids long. Trimming took 4 bases from V and 5 from J, leaving 11 bases between them. The CDR3 coding sequence is TGCGCCAGCAGTCCCCCGGAGGGTTATGGCTACACCTTC. Translating it yields CASSPPEGYGYTF.

The chain is built from TRBV9 and TRBJ2-1, with a weak D call TRBD2 (6 bases). Germline V gene data show CDR1 as SGDLS and CDR2 as YYNGEE. This CDR3 has 17 amino acids. The V gene lost 0 bases and the J gene lost 0 bases, with 13 bases spanning the gap. The CDR3 loop is CASSVGGSGISYNEQFF. The CDR3 DNA follows: TGTGCCAGCAGCGTAGGTGGTAGCGGAATCTCCTACAATGAGCAGTTCTTC. The full variable domain, with the rest looked up from reference TRBV9 and TRBJ2-1, is DSGVTQTPKHLITATGQRVTLRCSPRSGDLSVYWYQQSLDQGLQFLIQYYNGEERAKGNILERFSAQQFPDLHSELNLSSLELGDSALYFCASSVGGSGISYNEQFFGPGTRLTVL.

This clone was seen only once. The chain joins TRBV29-1 to TRBJ1-4, with D possibly matching TRBD1 (5 bases). The CDR3 is made up of 14 amino acids. The germline gives CDR1 SQVTM, CDR2 ANQGSEA. The ends were cut back, 4 bases at V and 5 bases at J, with 14 bases in the middle. The CDR3 loop reads CSVGGAGLNEKLFF. The CDR3, as DNA: TGCAGCGTTGGCGGGGCAGGGTTAAATGAAAAACTGTTTTTT.